This TCR beta chain appears in the sequencing data of a study of CD8+CD57+ T cells in acquired aplastic anemia listed by TCRdb under 2018. With regard to the full study: A mean of roughly 3.2 ug of DNA, ranging from roughly 0.19 to 27.4 ug, was extracted from sorted CD4+ and CD8+ cells. A CD8+CD57+ expansion meant a frequency higher than the mean frequency seen in healthy subjects.

Genomic DNA served as template for TCR beta VDJ combination and CDR3 sequence profiling. An Illumina HiSeq 2000 was used for TCR repertoire sequencing. In the original analysis: Repertoires were assessed using TRBV/TRBJ rearrangement plots, CDR3 size and DJ length profiles, and Simpson's diversity index. The most abundant DNA sequence in the deep sequencing data was defined as the immunodominant clone. CDR3 amino acid sequences were checked for sharing between subjects and were compared against published repertoires and the VDJdb database. In TCRdb, the public reads were trimmed at Q25 with fastp and aligned with MiXCR, with productive beta chains retained. Here each entry gathers all rows of one CDR3 protein and keeps the most common genes and DNA. TCRdb, not the authors, supplied the V and J calls. The sample table records around 200,000 distinct CDR3 sequences; 48% of these occur just once. Approximately 9.7% of the sample is taken by the ten largest.

From its cysteine to its phenylalanine, the CDR3 spans 15 amino acids. CDR3 DNA is the only sequence kept; it has 45 bases, read in frame from the first base. Trimmed from V: 6 bases; trimmed from J: 0 bases; junction bases lacking a gene match: 5. The CDR1 and CDR2 encoded by the germline V gene are SNHLY and FYNNEI. This clonotype has more than one count but fewer than ten. The antigen it recognizes is unknown. Base qualities were left out, and no much larger clone turns up one base away. General findings and caveats noted by the study authors: CD8+ Simpson's diversity did not differ significantly between patients and healthy controls (P=0.060). Around 27 CD8+ CDR3 sequences were found in both patients and controls but appeared to be highly expressed in patients and within the immunodominant clones of the patients.

Patients chosen for sequencing had shown expansion of CD8+CD57+ cells by flow cytometry. All patients had severe acquired aplastic anemia diagnosed by International Study of Aplastic Anemia and Agranulocytosis and Camitta criteria. At the time blood was sampled, none of the patients had received any therapy. TCR repertoires of sorted CD4+ and CD8+ blood T cells from severe aplastic anemia patients and healthy subjects were deep-sequenced in the study. Patients were enrolled in the USA under clinicaltrials.gov protocols 00001620, 01623167, 00001397, 00071045, 00081523 and 00961064. Ficoll-Paque density gradient centrifugation was used to isolate peripheral blood mononuclear cells. CD4+ and CD8+ T cells were sorted by FACS or magnetic beads before DNA extraction.

The receptor was derived from a human donor with aplastic anemia. The rearranged segments are TRBV2 and TRBJ1-5; 7 central nucleotides agree with TRBD1. The sample taken for sequencing was sorted CD4+, CD8+, or CD8+CD57+ T cells (not recorded which) from PBMCs. The CDR3 protein is CASRGTDYSNQPQHF. The DNA reads TGTGCCAGCAGGGGGACAGACTATAGCAATCAGCCCCAGCATTTT.